Each of the 17 T cell receptor beta chains below was sequenced from the same sample in a study of Graves' ophthalmopathy and Graves' hyperthyroidism. RNA transcripts were the template, and TCR beta CDR3 regions were amplified from them. Investigators did first-round RT-PCR with HTBI primers, then second-round multiplex PCR. In TCRdb, the multiplex PCR reads were re-called with MiXCR into one record per CDR3 protein. The sample has about 1.2 million distinct CDR3 sequences, less than 45% seen once. Sequenced material: peripheral blood or thyroid tissue (not recorded which). The receptors were sampled from an adult man with Graves' hyperthyroidism.

The rearrangement uses TRBV20-1 and TRBJ2-7; possibly TRBD1 for D (5 bases). The CDR3 sequence is 17 residues long. Germline assignment: CDR1 DFQATT and CDR2 SNEGSKA (reference sequence). V was clipped by 0 bases and J by 3 bases, with 21 bases between them. The CDR3 nucleotides read TGCAGTGCTAGAGAAGGACAAGGGCTCTCAGAAGGCTACGAGCAGTACTTC. Translated: CSAREGQGLSEGYEQYF.

A few counts support this clonotype. The chain uses TRBV28 and TRBJ1-1, with D unclear. This CDR3 spans 11 amino acids. The V and J ends lost 6 bases and 6 bases respectively, with 8 bases between them. The germline gives CDR1 MDHEN, CDR2 SYDVKM. The CDR3 loop reads CASRLFAEAFF. The DNA of the CDR3 is TGTGCCAGCAGACTTTTCGCTGAAGCTTTCTTT.

This clonotype was observed many times. The gene calls are TRBV7-2 and TRBJ2-2; unclear D gene. Germline CDR1 reads SGHTA; CDR2 reads FQGNSA. V dropped 5 bases and J dropped 0 bases, with 10 bases sitting between them. CDR3 length equals 15 residues. Here the CDR3 DNA reads TGTGCCAGCAGCCCCCTTCTTGCGAACACCGGGGAGCTGTTTTTT. Translated: CASSPLLANTGELFF.

The table lists this clonotype with many counts. V is TRBV7-2 and J is TRBJ1-2; maybe TRBD1 (6 bases). V lost 5 bases and J 8 bases, leaving 18 bases between the germline ends. The CDR3 has 14 amino acids. Germline V gene sequence: CDR1 SGHTA, CDR2 FQGNSA. The CDR3 nucleotides read TGTGCCAGCAGCCCCCAATGGGGGGCACGGGGCTACACCTTC. This codes for CASSPQWGARGYTF.

The rearrangement uses TRBV5-1 and TRBJ2-7; 10 positions match TRBD1. The CDR3 runs 15 residues. The germline CDR1 and CDR2 sequences are SGHRS and YFSETQ. After removal of 6 bases from V and 2 bases from J, the junction contained 8 bases not matched to a gene. For the CDR3, the DNA is TGCGCCAGCACACCTTCCGGGACAGGGGCCTACGAGCAGTACTTC. Its protein is CASTPSGTGAYEQYF.

The chain is built from TRBV11-2 and TRBJ2-5; D perhaps matches TRBD1 (6 bases). Trimming cost V 2 bases and J 5 bases, with 27 bases left between them. CDR1 SGHAT and CDR2 FQNNGV come from the germline V gene. There are 19 residues in the CDR3. CDR3 DNA sequence: TGTGCCAGCAGCTTACCCATTACTAGAAAACCCCAGGGGTTGGAGACCCAGTACTTC. Protein product: CASSLPITRKPQGLETQYF. The entire variable domain, with the rest obtained from reference TRBV11-2 and TRBJ2-5, is as follows: EAGVAQSPRYKIIEKRQSVAFWCNPISGHATLYWYQQILGQGPKLLIQFQNNGVVDDSQLPKDRFSAERLKGVDSTLKIQPAKLEDSAVYLCASSLPITRKPQGLETQYFGPGTRLLVL.

This clonotype has ten or more counts. J is TRBJ1-1 and V is TRBV7-9; 7 bases line up with TRBD1. Unmatched junction bases numbered 10, after V lost 5 bases and J lost 1 base. The germline CDR1 and CDR2 sequences are SEHNR and FQNEAQ (reference sequence). The CDR3 runs 16 residues. The CDR3 bases are TGTGCCAGCAGCCCCTTGGGGCGACAGGGGAACACTGAAGCTTTCTTT. It is translated as CASSPLGRQGNTEAFF. Drawing the rest from reference TRBV7-9 and TRBJ1-1, the complete variable domain is DTGVSQNPRHKITKRGQNVTFRCDPISEHNRLYWYRQTLGQGPEFLTYFQNEAQLEKSRLLSDRFSAERPKGSFSTLEIQRTEQGDSAMYLCASSPLGRQGNTEAFFGQGTRLTVV.

V gene TRBV7-9 combines with J gene TRBJ1-3; D is undetermined. Trimming removed 5 bases from V and 4 bases from J, with 15 bases in between. This CDR3 has 15 amino acids. Germline V gene sequence: CDR1 SEHNR, CDR2 FQNEAQ (reference sequence). The CDR3 reads CASSRDGVMGNTIYF. The CDR3 DNA reads as TGTGCCAGCAGCCGCGACGGGGTTATGGGAAACACCATATATTTT.

Remarks on this clonotype: Germline and junction disagree at one end, which may indicate a read error. The chain is built from TRBV7-9 and TRBJ2-7; 7 nucleotides match TRBD1. CDR3 length: 11 residues. Germline loops: CDR1 SEHNR, CDR2 FQNEAQ (reference sequence). The CDR3 DNA is TGTGCCAGCAGCTTAGGAGGGACAGCGCGCTTC. Translation: CASSLGGTARF. The full variable domain, rest sourced from reference TRBV7-9 and TRBJ2-7, is DTGVSQNPRHKITKRGQNVTFRCDPISEHNRLYWYRQTLGQGPEFLTYFQNEAQLEKSRLLSDRFSAERPKGSFSTLEIQRTEQGDSAMYLCASSLGGTARFGPGTRLTVT.

The chain links TRBV20-1 to TRBJ1-5; D remains unclear. V lost 0 bases, J lost 0 bases, and 12 bases lay in between. Germline loops: CDR1 DFQATT, CDR2 SNEGSKA (reference sequence). The CDR3 loop spans 16 amino acids. CDR3 region: CSARDPGRLSNQPQHF. The CDR3 nucleotides are TGCAGTGCTAGAGATCCCGGGCGGCTTAGCAATCAGCCCCAGCATTTT.

Note on this clonotype: A much larger clone lies a single base off, so this may be a read error. This chain joins TRBV20-1 and TRBJ2-7, with 13 bases fitting TRBD2. CDR1 and CDR2 (germline): DFQATT, SNEGSKA (reference sequence). The CDR3 loop spans 15 amino acids. The ends lost 3 bases at V and 2 bases at J; junction bases unmatched: 4. The CDR3 here is CSASSGTSGTYEQYF. The CDR3 DNA reads as TGCAGTGCTAGCTCCGGGACTAGCGGGACCTACGAGCAGTACTTC.

The chain couples TRBV20-1 to TRBJ1-1; 8 bases agree with TRBD1. This CDR3 is built from 12 residues. V dropped 6 bases and J dropped 4; count of bases not matched to a gene: 4. Germline V CDR1 and CDR2: DFQATT, SNEGSKA (reference sequence). The CDR3 nucleotides are TGCAGTGCCCACACAGGGGGCACTGAAGCTTTCTTT. It is translated as CSAHTGGTEAFF.

The V call is TRBV4-1, the J call TRBJ1-6; 11 nucleotides align to TRBD1. The V gene end was trimmed by 5 bases and the J gene end by 8 bases; junction bases not matched to a gene: 5. CDR3 length: 15 residues. Germline V gene data show CDR1 as MGHRA and CDR2 as YSYEKL. The CDR3 reads CASSLGDRGYSPLHF. The CDR3 DNA is TGCGCCAGCAGCTTAGGGGACAGGGGGTATTCACCCCTCCACTTT.

The chain uses TRBV3-1 and TRBJ2-2, with D possibly being TRBD2 (5 bases). Germline CDR1 is LGHDT and CDR2 is YNNKEL (reference sequence). V was shortened by 4 bases and J by 0 bases, with 12 bases between the two germline ends. The length of the CDR3 is 16 residues. DNA of the CDR3: TGTGCCAGCAGCCTCGCGGGTTGGGCGAACACCGGGGAGCTGTTTTTT. Protein sequence: CASSLAGWANTGELFF.

On this clonotype itself: The CDR3 end shows no conserved phenylalanine or tryptophan, and so a read error is likely. The limits of the CDR3 on the DNA are not certain, so only TCRdb's listed CDR3 is given. V is TRBV29-1 and J is TRBJ2-2. Termini included, the CDR3 measures 14 amino acids. CDR1 SQVTM and CDR2 ANQGSEA come from the germline V gene. The CDR3 sequence is CSVEGRMNTGERMS.

The chain employs TRBV4-1 and TRBJ2-5; D not certain. CDR1 MGHRA and CDR2 YSYEKL come from the germline V gene. CDR3 length equals 12 residues. Deletions cut 3 bases from V and 6 bases from J, with 8 bases between. The CDR3 coding sequence is TGCGCCAGCAGCCACCACTGGAAGACCCAGTACTTC. This sequence encodes CASSHHWKTQYF.

This clonotype was detected many times. DNA of the CDR3: TGTGCCAGCATTGGGGGACTGGGAGAGACCCAGTACTTC. Amino acids: CASIGGLGETQYF. The chain has TRBV2 and TRBJ2-5, with D possibly matching TRBD2 (6 bases). Trimming took off 7 bases at V and 4 bases at J, with 13 bases between the two ends. CDR3 length equals 13 residues. In germline, CDR1 is SNHLY, CDR2 FYNNEI.